This T cell receptor (beta chain) appears in the sequencing data of a study of graft-versus-host responses after intestinal transplantation. The length of the CDR3 is 13 residues. Germline V CDR1 and CDR2: SNHLY, FYNNEI. J was trimmed by 4 bases and V by 7 bases; bases with no gene match: 5. Study-wide results and caveats: Individuals carrying graft-donor T cell macrochimerism showed high graft-versus-host to host-versus-graft clonal ratios in allografts. Early post-transplant HvG declines showed an association with peak circulating GvH clone levels. Some GvH clones appeared in ileal mucosa or blood before recipient bone marrow.

The table came from immunoSEQ multiplex PCR; TCRdb's copy has only in-frame clones and leaves some out. The data show over 20,000 clones, almost 40% seen once. Approximately 200,000 CFSE-labeled responder cells were plated with approximately 200,000 irradiated, violet-dye-labeled stimulator cells. The chain combines TRBV2 with TRBJ1-2, with 8 bases that match TRBD1. This receptor was taken from a human patient who received an intestinal transplant. The sample in question was alloreactive CD4+ T cells from a mixed lymphocyte reaction culture, obtained before intestinal transplant. Specified subset: CFSE-low proliferating T cells sorted from roughly six-day pre-transplant mixed lymphocyte reaction (GvH or HvG direction). CDR3 protein: CASTGGAGYGYTF. CDR3 sequence (DNA): TGTGCCAGCACAGGGGGCGCGGGCTATGGCTACACCTTC.